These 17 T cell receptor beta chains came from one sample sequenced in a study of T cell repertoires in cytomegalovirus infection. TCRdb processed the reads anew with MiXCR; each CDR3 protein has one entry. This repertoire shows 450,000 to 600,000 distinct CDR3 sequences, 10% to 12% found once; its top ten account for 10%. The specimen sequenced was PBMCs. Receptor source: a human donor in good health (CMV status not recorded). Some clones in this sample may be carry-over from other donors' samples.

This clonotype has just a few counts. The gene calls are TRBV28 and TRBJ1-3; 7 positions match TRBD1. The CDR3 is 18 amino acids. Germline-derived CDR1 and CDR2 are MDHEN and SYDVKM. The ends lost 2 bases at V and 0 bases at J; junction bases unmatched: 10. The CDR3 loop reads CASSLGGTALRSGNTIYF. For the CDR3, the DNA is TGTGCCAGCAGTTTAGGAGGGACAGCGCTTCGCTCTGGAAACACCATATATTTT.

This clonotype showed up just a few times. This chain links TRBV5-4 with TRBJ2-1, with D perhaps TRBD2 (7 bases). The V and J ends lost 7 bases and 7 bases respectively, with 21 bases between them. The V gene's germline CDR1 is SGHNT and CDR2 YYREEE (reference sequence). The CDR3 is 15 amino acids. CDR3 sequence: CASARWGGPKNEQFF. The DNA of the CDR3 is TGTGCCAGCGCCAGGTGGGGGGGGCCCAAAAATGAGCAGTTCTTC.

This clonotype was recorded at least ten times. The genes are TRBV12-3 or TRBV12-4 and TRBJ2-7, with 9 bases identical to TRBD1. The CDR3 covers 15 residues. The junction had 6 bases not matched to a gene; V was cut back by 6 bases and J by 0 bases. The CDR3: CASRFRDRVSYEQYF. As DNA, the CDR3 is TGTGCCAGCAGATTCCGGGACAGGGTCTCCTACGAGCAGTACTTC.

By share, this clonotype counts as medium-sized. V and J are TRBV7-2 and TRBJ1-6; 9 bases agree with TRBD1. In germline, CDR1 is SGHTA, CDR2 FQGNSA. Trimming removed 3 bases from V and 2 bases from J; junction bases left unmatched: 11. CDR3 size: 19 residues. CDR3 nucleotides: TGTGCCAGCAGCTTCCGCCCGGGACAGGGAACAACCTATAATTCACCCCTCCACTTT. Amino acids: CASSFRPGQGTTYNSPLHF. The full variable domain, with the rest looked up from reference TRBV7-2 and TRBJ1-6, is GAGVSQSPSNKVTEKGKDVELRCDPISGHTALYWYRQSLGQGLEFLIYFQGNSAPDKSGLPSDRFSAERTGGSVSTLTIQRTQQEDSAVYLCASSFRPGQGTTYNSPLHFGNGTRLTVT.

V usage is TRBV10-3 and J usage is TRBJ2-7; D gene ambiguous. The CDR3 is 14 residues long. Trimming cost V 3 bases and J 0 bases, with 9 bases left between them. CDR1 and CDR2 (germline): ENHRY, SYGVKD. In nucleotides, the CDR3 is TGTGCCATCAGTGACCACTCGAGCTCCTACGAGCAGTACTTC. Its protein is CAISDHSSSYEQYF.

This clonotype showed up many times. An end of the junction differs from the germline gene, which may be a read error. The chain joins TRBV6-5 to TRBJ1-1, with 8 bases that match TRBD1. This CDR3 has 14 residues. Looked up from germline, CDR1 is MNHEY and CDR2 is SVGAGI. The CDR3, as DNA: TGTGCCAGCCGTTACAGGGGGACGAACACTGAAGCTTTCTTT. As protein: CASRYRGTNTEAFF.

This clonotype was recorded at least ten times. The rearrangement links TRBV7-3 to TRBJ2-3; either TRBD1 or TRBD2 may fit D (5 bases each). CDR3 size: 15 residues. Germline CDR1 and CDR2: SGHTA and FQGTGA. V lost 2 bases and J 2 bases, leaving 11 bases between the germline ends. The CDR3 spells CASSLEGRPTDTQYF. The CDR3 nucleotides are TGTGCCAGCAGCTTAGAGGGGCGACCCACAGATACGCAGTATTTT.

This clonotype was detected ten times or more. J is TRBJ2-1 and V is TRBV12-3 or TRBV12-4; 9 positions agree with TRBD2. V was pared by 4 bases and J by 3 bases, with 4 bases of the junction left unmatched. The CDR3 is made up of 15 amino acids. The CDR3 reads CASSSLAGHYNEQFF. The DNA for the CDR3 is TGTGCCAGCAGTTCTCTAGCGGGACACTACAATGAGCAGTTCTTC.

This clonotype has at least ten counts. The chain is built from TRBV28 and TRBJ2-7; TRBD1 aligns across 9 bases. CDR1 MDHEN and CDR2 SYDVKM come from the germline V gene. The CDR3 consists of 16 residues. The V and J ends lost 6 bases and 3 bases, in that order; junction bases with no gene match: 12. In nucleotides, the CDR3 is TGTGCCAGCAGCCCTGCGGGACAGGGAACCAACTACGAGCAGTACTTC. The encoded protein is CASSPAGQGTNYEQYF. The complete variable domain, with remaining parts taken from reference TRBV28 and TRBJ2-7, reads DVKVTQSSRYLVKRTGEKVFLECVQDMDHENMFWYRQDPGLGLRLIYFSYDVKMKEKGDIPEGYSVSREKKERFSLILESASTNQTSMYLCASSPAGQGTNYEQYFGPGTRLTVT.

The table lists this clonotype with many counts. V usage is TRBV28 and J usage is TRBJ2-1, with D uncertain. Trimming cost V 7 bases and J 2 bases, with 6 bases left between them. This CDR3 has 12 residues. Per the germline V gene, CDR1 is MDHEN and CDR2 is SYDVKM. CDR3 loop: CASTSTYNEQFF. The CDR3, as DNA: TGTGCCAGCACCTCAACCTACAATGAGCAGTTCTTC.

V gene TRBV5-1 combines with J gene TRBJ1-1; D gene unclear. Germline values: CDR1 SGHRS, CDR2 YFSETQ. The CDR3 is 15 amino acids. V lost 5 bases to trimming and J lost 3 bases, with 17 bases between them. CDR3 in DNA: TGCGCCAGCAGTTCCGGGTATACTGGGGACACTGAAGCTTTCTTT. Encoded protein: CASSSGYTGDTEAFF.

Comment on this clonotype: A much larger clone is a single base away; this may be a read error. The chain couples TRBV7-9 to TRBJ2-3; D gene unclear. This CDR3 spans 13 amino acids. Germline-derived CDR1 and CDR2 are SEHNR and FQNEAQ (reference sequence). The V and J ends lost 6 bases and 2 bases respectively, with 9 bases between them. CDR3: CASRECITDTQYF. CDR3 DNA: TGTGCCAGCAGGGAATGCATCACAGATACGCAGTATTTT.

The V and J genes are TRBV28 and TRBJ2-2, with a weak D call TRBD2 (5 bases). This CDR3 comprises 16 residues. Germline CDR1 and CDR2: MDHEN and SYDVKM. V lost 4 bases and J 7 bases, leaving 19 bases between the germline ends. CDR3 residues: CASSSWTPARGGELFF. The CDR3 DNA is TGTGCCAGCAGTTCCTGGACTCCTGCCCGTGGCGGGGAGCTGTTTTTT.

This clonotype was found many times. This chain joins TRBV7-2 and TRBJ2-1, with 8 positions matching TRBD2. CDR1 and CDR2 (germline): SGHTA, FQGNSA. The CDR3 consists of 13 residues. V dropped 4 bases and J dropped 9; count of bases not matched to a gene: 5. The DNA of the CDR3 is TGTGCCAGCAGCTCCCGGGGGGGTCGTGAGCAGTTCTTC. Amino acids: CASSSRGGREQFF.

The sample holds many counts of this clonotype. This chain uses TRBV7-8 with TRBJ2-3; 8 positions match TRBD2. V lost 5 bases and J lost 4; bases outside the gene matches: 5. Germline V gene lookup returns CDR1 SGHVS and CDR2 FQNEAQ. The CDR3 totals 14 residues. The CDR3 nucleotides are TGTGCCAGCAGCCTCAGGACTAGCCCAGATACGCAGTATTTT. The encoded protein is CASSLRTSPDTQYF. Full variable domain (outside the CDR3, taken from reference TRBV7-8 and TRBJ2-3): GAGVSQSPRYKVAKRGQDVALRCDPISGHVSLFWYQQALGQGPEFLTYFQNEAQLDKSGLPSDRFFAERPEGSVSTLKIQRTQQEDSAVYLCASSLRTSPDTQYFGPGTRLTVL.

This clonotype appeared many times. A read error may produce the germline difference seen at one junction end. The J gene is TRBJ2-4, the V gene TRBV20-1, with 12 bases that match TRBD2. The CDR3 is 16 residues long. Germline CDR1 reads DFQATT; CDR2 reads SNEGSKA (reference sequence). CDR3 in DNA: TGCAGTCCTAGCGGGAGGGCCGAGGGAGGCAAAAACATTCAGTACTTC. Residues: CSPSGRAEGGKNIQYF.

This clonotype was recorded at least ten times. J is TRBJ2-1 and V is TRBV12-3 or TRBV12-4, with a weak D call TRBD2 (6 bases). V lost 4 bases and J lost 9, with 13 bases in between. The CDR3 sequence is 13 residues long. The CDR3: CASSWRGSPEQFF. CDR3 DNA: TGTGCCAGCAGTTGGCGGGGTAGTCCTGAGCAGTTCTTC.